These 8 T cell receptor beta chains came from one sample sequenced in a study of beta chain features in type 1 diabetes. The study, taken as a whole, reports: There was a moderate but significant shortening of TCRB CDR3s in all four CD4+ subsets of Type 1 diabetes patients.

Their antigen targets remain unknown. Investigators reverse transcribed all isolated RNA, so they sequenced expressed TCRB transcripts. Using immunoSEQ multiplex PCR, the repertoire was profiled, and TCRdb retains in-frame clones only, with some absent. The table records 300,000 to 350,000 clones, 9.3% of them present only once. The sequenced material came from central memory CD4+ T cells from blood. These receptors were obtained from a man younger than 40 with type 1 diabetes.

This clone was seen more than once but under ten times. The J gene is TRBJ2-2, the V gene TRBV5-1; 9 bases fit TRBD1. The CDR3 runs to 17 residues. V shed 3 bases and J 0 bases; nucleotides not matched to a gene: 6. Germline V CDR1 and CDR2: SGHRS, YFSETQ. The CDR3 here is CASSWGQGRANTGELFF. CDR3 nucleotide sequence: TGCGCCAGCAGCTGGGGACAGGGACGGGCGAACACCGGGGAGCTGTTTTTT.

Turning to this clone: Other DNA sequences within the sample encode an identical CDR3. V is TRBV4-3 and J is TRBJ1-2; D unresolved. V shed 1 base and J shed 2 bases, with 8 bases lying between them. Germline V lookup: CDR1 LGHNA, CDR2 YSLEER. This CDR3 is built from 14 residues. The CDR3 loop is CASSQGQINYGYTF. CDR3 sequence (DNA): TGCGCCAGCAGCCAAGGGCAGATCAACTATGGCTACACCTTC.

The chain combines TRBV11-2 with TRBJ2-1; no clear D gene. Germline V gives CDR1 SGHAT, CDR2 FQNNGV. The CDR3 contains 15 residues. V was shortened by 6 bases and J by 0 bases, with 12 bases between the two germline ends. DNA of the CDR3: TGTGCCAGCAGGTCCGGGCGGTCCTCCTACAATGAGCAGTTCTTC. It translates to CASRSGRSSYNEQFF.

This clone has just a few counts. CDR3 coding DNA: TGCGCCAGCTCCCGGGACGGCTATCAGCCCCAGCATTTT. Protein: CASSRDGYQPQHF. The rearrangement uses TRBV4-3 and TRBJ1-5, with a weak D call TRBD1 (5 bases). Between the trimmed V and J ends, which lost 8 bases and 5 bases, there was a span of 13 bases. The germline V gene encodes CDR1 LGHNA and CDR2 YSLEER. CDR3 length: 13 amino acids.

In its sample, this clone was seen a few times. This rearrangement joins TRBV5-1 to TRBJ1-1; D is possibly TRBD1 (6 bases). The germline gives CDR1 SGHRS, CDR2 YFSETQ. The V gene lost 2 bases and the J gene lost 5 bases, with 16 bases spanning the gap. The CDR3 loop spans 15 amino acids. The CDR3 protein is CASSFGGAVRTEAFF. The DNA of the CDR3 is TGCGCCAGCAGCTTCGGGGGCGCTGTTCGGACTGAAGCTTTCTTT. Full variable domain (missing parts from reference TRBV5-1 and TRBJ1-1): KAGVTQTPRYLIKTRGQQVTLSCSPISGHRSVSWYQQTPGQGLQFLFEYFSETQRNKGNFPGRFSGRQFSNSRSEMNVSTLELGDSALYLCASSFGGAVRTEAFFGQGTRLTVV.

J is TRBJ1-5 and V is TRBV6-1; weak D call: TRBD1 (6 bases). Trimming took 4 bases from V and 1 from J, leaving 20 bases between them. Germline loops: CDR1 MNHNS, CDR2 SASEGT. The CDR3 covers 18 residues. CDR3 sequence reads: CASSGETGTRGSNQPQHF. The CDR3 coding sequence is TGTGCCAGCAGTGGTGAAACCGGGACAAGGGGGAGCAATCAGCCCCAGCATTTT.

This clone was counted only a few times. The rearrangement links TRBV5-6 to TRBJ1-4; 11 bases match TRBD1. Germline V gene sequence: CDR1 SGHDT, CDR2 YYEEEE. Trimming took 0 bases from V and 7 from J; bases not matched to a gene: 5. The CDR3 is made up of 16 amino acids. CDR3 coding DNA: TGTGCCAGCAGCTTGGGAGGACAGGGGGCGAGTGAAAAACTGTTTTTT. This codes for CASSLGGQGASEKLFF.

This clone was counted between two and nine times. The chain joins TRBV5-1 to TRBJ1-4; D gene uncertain. V gave up 0 bases and J gave up 2 bases, with 8 bases separating them. CDR1 SGHRS and CDR2 YFSETQ come from the germline V gene. CDR3 size: 15 residues. The CDR3 protein is CASSLGPVTNEKLFF. CDR3 sequence (DNA): TGCGCCAGCAGCTTGGGTCCAGTCACTAATGAAAAACTGTTTTTT.